This is a list of T cell receptor beta chains from one sample in a study of a mutant IDH1 vaccine in newly diagnosed glioma. The assay was immunoSEQ multiplex PCR, and TCRdb's table has in-frame clones only and misses some. The sample contains around 56,000 clones, 91% of which appear only once. The sequencing used PBMCs, collected from a glioma patient treated with radiotherapy, temozolomide or both. These receptors were obtained from a man aged 45-65 years with glioma. The CDR3 runs from the conserved cysteine through the conserved F or W. A D gene is named only where the DNA matches it firmly. Size is omitted from some rows. Given values are once, few, many or a class for expanded clones.

>-|TRBJ2-2|TRBV25-1|TRBD2
TGTGCCAGCAGCAGTAGCGGGAGATCGGGGAACACCGGGGAGCTGTTTTTT
CASSSSGRSGNTGELFF
>-|TRBJ1-2|TRBV19|TRBD1
TGTGCCAGTTCTAGGGACAGGGGCTATGGCTACACCTTC
CASSRDRGYGYTF
>-|TRBJ2-5|TRBV10-1|-
TGCGCCAGCAGTGAGGCAGACCAACAAGAGACCCAGTACTTC
CASSEADQQETQYF
>-|TRBJ2-5|TRBV4-2|-
TGTGCCAGCAGCCAAGTGGCGGGCGACGGGGAGACCCAGTACTTC
CASSQVAGDGETQYF
>-|TRBJ2-1|TRBV28|TRBD1
TGTGCCAGCCGGACAGGGGGGTACAATGAGCAGTTCTTC
CASRTGGYNEQFF
>-|TRBJ1-2|TRBV5-6|TRBD1
TGTGCCAGCAGCTCAGGACAGGGGGTTGCTTTCTATGGCTACACCTTC
CASSSGQGVAFYGYTF
>-|TRBJ2-1|TRBV7-9|-
TGTGCCAGCAGCTTAGTACTAGCCAATGAGCAGTTCTTC
CASSLVLANEQFF
>-|TRBJ2-7|TRBV9|-
TGTGCCAGCAGCGTAGGCGGCGCGGCTACCTTCTCCTACGAGCAGTACTTC
CASSVGGAATFSYEQYF
>-|TRBJ2-2|TRBV5-1|-
TGCGCCAGCAGCTTCCGGGGAAAGAGATCGAACACCGGGGAGCTGTTTTTT
CASSFRGKRSNTGELFF
>once|TRBJ2-3|TRBV5-4|TRBD2
TGTGCCAGCAGCTTGGCGGGGGGGCCCACAGATACGCAGTATTTT
CASSLAGGPTDTQYF
>-|TRBJ1-2|TRBV5-6|-
TGTGCCAGCAGCTCGGACCGAAGAAACTATGGCTACACCTTC
CASSSDRRNYGYTF
>-|TRBJ2-7|TRBV5-1|-
TGCGCCAGCAGCTTGGGGTCAGGGTACTCCTACGAGCAGTACTTC
CASSLGSGYSYEQYF
>few|TRBJ2-1|TRBV11-3|-
TGTGCCAGCAGCTTAGTGAGACAGATTACCTACAATGAGCAGTTCTTC
CASSLVRQITYNEQFF
>-|TRBJ2-1|TRBV30|-
TGTGCCTGGAGTGTAAGCAAAATAAATGAGCAGTTCTTC
CAWSVSKINEQFF
>-|TRBJ2-2|TRBV25-1|TRBD1
TGTGCCAGCAGTGGACAGGGGGCTCCGAACACCGGGGAGCTGTTTTTT
CASSGQGAPNTGELFF
>-|TRBJ2-2|TRBV28|-
TGTGCCAGCAGACAGGGTGGGGGGGACACCGGGGAGCTGTTTTTT
CASRQGGGDTGELFF
>-|TRBJ2-2|TRBV5-6|-
TGTGCCAGCAGCCCGGCGAACACCGGGGAGCTGTTTTTT
CASSPANTGELFF
>-|TRBJ2-1|TRBV5-1|-
TGCGCCAGCAAAGATGTTGGCAATGAGCAGTTCTTC
CASKDVGNEQFF
>-|TRBJ1-2|TRBV29-1|-
TGCAGCGCCGGCAGGGGACCAGGAGGCTACACCTTC
CSAGRGPGGYTF
>-|TRBJ2-7|TRBV7-8|TRBD2
TGTGCCAGCAGCTTAGGAACTAGCGGGTATCACGAGCAGTACTTC
CASSLGTSGYHEQYF
>few|TRBJ1-1|TRBV6-1|-
TGTGCCAGCAGTAAAAATTACCCAGGAGGCGCATTT
CASSKNYPGGAF
>-|TRBJ1-1|TRBV18|-
TGTGCCAGCTCACCTCAGGGGAGCACTGAAGCTTTCTTT
CASSPQGSTEAFF
>-|TRBJ1-5|TRBV28|-
TGTGCCAGCGGACTCAGGGCTAGGCAGCCCCAGCATTTT
CASGLRARQPQHF
>-|TRBJ2-5|TRBV5-8|TRBD2
TGTGCCAGCAGCTTGTCGCTAGCGGGGGTAGAGACCCAGTACTTC
CASSLSLAGVETQYF
>-|TRBJ2-7|TRBV4-3|TRBD2
TGCGCCAGCAGCCGAGGACTAGCGGATGAGCAGTACTTC
CASSRGLADEQYF
>-|TRBJ2-1|TRBV7-3|-
TGTGCCAGCAGCTCCCCCTCGAGCTCCGAGCAGTTCTTC
CASSSPSSSEQFF
>-|TRBJ2-3|TRBV20-1|TRBD1
TGCAGTGCTCACAGGGGGGATACGCAGTATTTT
CSAHRGDTQYF
>-|TRBJ2-1|TRBV4-1|TRBD2
TGCGCCAGCAGCATAAGGACTAGCGGGGATGAGCAGTTCTTC
CASSIRTSGDEQFF
>-|TRBJ1-4|TRBV27|TRBD1
TGTGCCAGCACCCGACAGGGGAGCGGTGAAAAACTGTTTTTT
CASTRQGSGEKLFF
>-|TRBJ2-4|TRBV19|TRBD1
TGTGCCAGTAGCAAGACAGGGGTCGAAAACATTCAGTACTTC
CASSKTGVENIQYF
>-|TRBJ2-2|TRBV11-1|-
TGTGCCAGCAGCTTTAAGCGCACCGGGGAGCTGTTTTTT
CASSFKRTGELFF
>-|TRBJ1-3|TRBV28|TRBD1
TGTGCCAGCAGTCGGTCAGGGGGCGGAAACACCATATATTTT
CASSRSGGGNTIYF
>-|TRBJ1-4|TRBV7-9|-
TGTGCCAGCAAACCCCGGGACGGCAGGGGTAATGAAAAACTGTTTTTT
CASKPRDGRGNEKLFF
>-|TRBJ2-5|TRBV21-1|-
TGTGCCAGCAGCAAAGGAGCATGGAAGGGGGCTGTAGGAGAGACCCAGTACTTC
CASSKGAWKGAVGETQYF
>-|TRBJ1-1|TRBV7-9|-
TGTGCCAGCAGCCCGACACCTGAAGCTTTCTTT
CASSPTPEAFF
>-|TRBJ2-1|TRBV6-5|-
TGTGCCAGCAGCCTAGGTGGGGCTGAGCAGTTCTTC
CASSLGGAEQFF